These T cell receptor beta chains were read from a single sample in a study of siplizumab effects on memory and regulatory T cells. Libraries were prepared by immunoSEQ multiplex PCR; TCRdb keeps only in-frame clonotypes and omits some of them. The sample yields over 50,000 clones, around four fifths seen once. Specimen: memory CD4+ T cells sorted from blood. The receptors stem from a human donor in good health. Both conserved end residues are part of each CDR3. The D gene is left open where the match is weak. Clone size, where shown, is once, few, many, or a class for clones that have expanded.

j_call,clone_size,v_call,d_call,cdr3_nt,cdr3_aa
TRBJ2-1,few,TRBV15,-,TGTGCCACCAGCAGGGTACTGATGCGGAGCAGCTCCTACAATGAGCAGTTCTTC,CATSRVLMRSSSYNEQFF
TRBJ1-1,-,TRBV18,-,TGTGCCAGCTCACCGGACATCGATTACACTGAAGCTTTCTTT,CASSPDIDYTEAFF
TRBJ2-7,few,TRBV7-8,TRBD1,TGTGCCAGCAGCTCCCACGACTGGGACAGGGACTACGAGCAGTACTTC,CASSSHDWDRDYEQYF
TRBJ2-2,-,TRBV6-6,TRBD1,TGTGCCAGCAGCCCCCCGGGACAGGGAAGCACCGGGGAGCTGTTTTTT,CASSPPGQGSTGELFF
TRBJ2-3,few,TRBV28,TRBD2,TGTGCCAGCAGTTTCGGGTCACTAGCGGCACTAACAGATACGCAGTATTTT,CASSFGSLAALTDTQYF
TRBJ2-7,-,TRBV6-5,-,TGTGCCAGCAGACCACCCCAGCCGCACTACGAGCAGTACTTC,CASRPPQPHYEQYF
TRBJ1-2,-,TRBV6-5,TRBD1,TGTGCCAGCAGTTATACCGGGACAGGGGATTGGGGCTACACCTTC,CASSYTGTGDWGYTF
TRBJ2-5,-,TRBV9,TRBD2,TGTGCCAGCAGCGTAGCCGGGGGGACCCTCCAAGAGACCCAGTACTTC,CASSVAGGTLQETQYF
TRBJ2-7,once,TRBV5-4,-,TGTGCCAGCAGCTCAAAGTCGGGAGATGGCTACGAGCAGTACTTC,CASSSKSGDGYEQYF
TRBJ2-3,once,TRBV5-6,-,TGTGCCAGCAGCCTCGGGCGGGTCGCAGATACGCAGTATTTT,CASSLGRVADTQYF
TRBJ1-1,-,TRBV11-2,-,TGTGCCAGCAGCGCTCACACGAACACTGAAGCTTTCTTT,CASSAHTNTEAFF
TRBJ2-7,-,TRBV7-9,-,TGTGCCAGCAGCTTACGGGGGAACCGGCAGTACTTC,CASSLRGNRQYF
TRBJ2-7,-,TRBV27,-,TGTGCCAGCAGAGGAGGACAGAAAACCTACGAGCAGTACTTC,CASRGGQKTYEQYF
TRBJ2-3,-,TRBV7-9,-,TGTGCCAGCAGCTTAAAAGGAGGGGGAGGCGCAGATACGCAGTATTTT,CASSLKGGGGADTQYF
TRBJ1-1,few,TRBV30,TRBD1,TGTGCCTGGAGGGTACCGGGACAGAGGAACACTGAAGCTTTCTTT,CAWRVPGQRNTEAFF
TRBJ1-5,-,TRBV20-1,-,TGCCAGGAGAGGTATCAGCCCCAGCATTTT,CQERYQPQHF
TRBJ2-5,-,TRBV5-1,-,TGCGCCAGCAGCTTGGCCTTGACCTTAGCCCAAGAGACCCAGTACTTC,CASSLALTLAQETQYF
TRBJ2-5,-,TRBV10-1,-,TGCGCCAGCAGATCAGGGGACCCTCCCGTAGGGGAGACCCAGTACTTC,CASRSGDPPVGETQYF
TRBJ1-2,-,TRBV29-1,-,TGCAGCGTTGATGTAGGGGTCTATGGCTACACCTTC,CSVDVGVYGYTF
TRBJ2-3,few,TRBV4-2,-,TGTGCCAGCAGCCAAGGTACTTCACGGGATACGCAGTATTTT,CASSQGTSRDTQYF
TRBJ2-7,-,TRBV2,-,TGTGCCAGCAGTGAAGACAGGACCTACGAGCAGTACTTC,CASSEDRTYEQYF
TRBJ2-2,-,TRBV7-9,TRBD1,TGTGCCAGCAGCACCCGGGACAGGGATAGCGGGGAGCTGTTTTTT,CASSTRDRDSGELFF
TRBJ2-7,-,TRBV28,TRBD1,TGTGCCAGCATCCCTAACGTTAAGGGGGCCAACGAGCAGTACTTC,CASIPNVKGANEQYF
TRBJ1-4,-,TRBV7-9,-,TGTGCCAGCAGCTTAACACAGGGCGGTGGGGAAAAACTGTTTTTT,CASSLTQGGGEKLFF
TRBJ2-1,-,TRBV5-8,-,TGTGCCAGCAGCTCCGGAGGATGGGGCAATGAGCAGTTCTTC,CASSSGGWGNEQFF
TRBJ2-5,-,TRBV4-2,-,TGTGCCAGCAGCCAAGATTACCAGACCCAGTACTTC,CASSQDYQTQYF
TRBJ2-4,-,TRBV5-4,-,TGTGCCAGCAGCCGGACAGACAAAAACATTCAGTACTTC,CASSRTDKNIQYF
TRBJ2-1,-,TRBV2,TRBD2,TGTGCCAGCAAAAGACTAGCGGGAGTGATGAATGAGCAGTTCTTC,CASKRLAGVMNEQFF